What follows are 12 T cell receptor beta chains derived from one specimen sequenced in a study of spatial heterogeneity in lung cancer (dated by TCRdb to the late 2010s). Here is what the overall study found, with its caveats: A correlation was observed between the number of expanded intratumoral alpha and beta TCRs and the tumor nonsynonymous mutation count.

No antigens are known for them. The library was prepared using 5' RACE. The run used a NextSeq 500. TCRdb took the public reads, trimmed them with fastp at Q25, ran MiXCR for clone calling and kept in-frame beta chains. Identical CDR3 proteins give one entry, which carries the most common genes and DNA. The sample table holds approximately 23,000 distinct CDR3 sequences, of which more than 4.5% were seen once. The biggest ten clones account for more than 8.5% of the sample. The label giving this sample's time point can be read as: sample taken at primary tumor resection. Sequencing was performed on lung tumor tissue, taken at surgery. All receptors come from a male donor with early-stage non-small cell lung cancer.

This clonotype occurred many times. The chain has TRBV28 and TRBJ1-5; 8 nucleotides line up with TRBD1. CDR3 length: 17 residues. Per germline, CDR1 MDHEN and CDR2 SYDVKM. With 1 base clipped from V and 2 bases from J, the junction kept 7 bases outside the gene matches. CDR3 sequence (DNA): TGTGCCAGCAGTTTATATCGGACAGGGATGCGCAATCAGCCCCAGCATTTT. It is translated as CASSLYRTGMRNQPQHF.

This clonotype was found many times. J is TRBJ1-2 and V is TRBV3-1; a possible D gene is TRBD1 (5 bases). The CDR3 consists of 11 residues. Germline assignment: CDR1 LGHDT and CDR2 YNNKEL (reference sequence). Between the trimmed V and J ends, which lost 7 bases and 5 bases, there was a span of 8 bases. CDR3 amino acids: CASKGYYGYTF. The DNA for the CDR3 is TGTGCCAGCAAGGGGTATTATGGCTACACCTTC.

V gene TRBV7-3 combines with J gene TRBJ2-7; D is unresolved. Trimming took 0 bases from V and 3 from J, leaving 12 bases between them. Germline assignment: CDR1 SGHTA and CDR2 FQGTGA. This CDR3 region has 15 residues. CDR3 in amino acids: CASSLTLDPDYEQYF. The CDR3 DNA is TGTGCCAGCAGCTTAACGCTCGATCCGGACTACGAGCAGTACTTC.

The chain recombines TRBV20-1 with TRBJ2-3; 9 bases are shared with TRBD2. With 4 bases clipped from V and 4 bases from J, the junction kept 9 bases outside the gene matches. The CDR3 covers 15 residues. Looked up from germline, CDR1 is DFQATT and CDR2 is SNEGSKA (reference sequence). CDR3 amino acids: CSANQASGDSDTQYF. CDR3 nucleotide sequence: TGCAGTGCTAACCAGGCTAGCGGGGATTCAGATACGCAGTATTTT.

This clonotype was seen repeatedly, ten times or more. The rearrangement links TRBV11-1 to TRBJ2-7, with TRBD1 matching over 9 bases. The V gene's germline CDR1 is SGHAT and CDR2 FQDESV (reference sequence). The CDR3 is 14 amino acids. V lost 5 bases to trimming and J lost 4 bases; unmatched junction nucleotides: 6. CDR3 in DNA: TGTGCCAGCAGCATGGACAGGGGTGAATACGAGCAGTACTTC. This encodes CASSMDRGEYEQYF.

This clonotype showed up many times. The chain has TRBV28 and TRBJ2-6, with 7 bases fitting TRBD1. With 2 bases clipped from V and 2 bases from J, the junction kept 6 bases outside the gene matches. The CDR3 runs to 17 residues. The germline V gene encodes CDR1 MDHEN and CDR2 SYDVKM. The CDR3 sequence: CASSLPLDRAGANVLTF. The CDR3 nucleotides read TGTGCCAGCAGTTTACCACTCGACAGGGCTGGGGCCAACGTCCTGACTTTC.

The chain links TRBV6-5 to TRBJ2-1; D not certain. Germline V gene sequence: CDR1 MNHEY, CDR2 SVGAGI. The V gene lost 0 bases and the J gene lost 5 bases, with 8 bases spanning the gap. The CDR3 sequence is 14 residues long. The CDR3 reads CASSYSSWNNEQFF. In DNA form, the CDR3 reads TGTGCCAGCAGTTACTCGAGCTGGAACAATGAGCAGTTCTTC.

By sample share, this clonotype is medium-sized. The V and J genes are TRBV20-1 and TRBJ2-3; 7 bases are shared with TRBD2. Germline trimming cut 2 bases from V and 2 bases from J; bases unmatched to any gene: 7. Looked up from germline, CDR1 is DFQATT and CDR2 is SNEGSKA (reference sequence). The CDR3 totals 15 residues. The DNA of the CDR3 is TGCAGTGCTAGAAGGGCGGGGGACCCCACAGATACGCAGTATTTT. This translates into CSARRAGDPTDTQYF.

This clonotype was counted many times. The CDR3 DNA follows: TGCGCCAGCAGCTCGCCCCGAGACTACCCCGGGCAAGAGACCCAGTACTTC. It yields the protein CASSSPRDYPGQETQYF. The chain couples TRBV5-1 to TRBJ2-5, with D possibly TRBD2 on 5 matching bases. Between the trimmed V and J ends, which lost 3 bases and 2 bases, there was a span of 20 bases. Germline loops: CDR1 SGHRS, CDR2 YFSETQ. CDR3 length: 17 residues.

This clonotype was counted at least ten times. The genes are TRBV7-3 and TRBJ2-2; D remains unclear. Germline assignment: CDR1 SGHTA and CDR2 FQGTGA. The CDR3 totals 13 residues. V was pared by 5 bases and J by 7 bases, with 11 bases between. The CDR3 here is CASSPANDGELFF. The CDR3 bases are TGTGCCAGCAGCCCCGCCAACGACGGGGAGCTGTTTTTT.

This clonotype came up many times. The rearrangement links TRBV5-1 to TRBJ2-3; TRBD2 is a possible D gene (5 bases). CDR1 is SGHRS, CDR2 YFSETQ, per germline. Between the trimmed V and J ends, which lost 3 bases and 0 bases, there was a span of 11 bases. The CDR3 totals 15 residues. CDR3 loop: CASSWTPRSTDTQYF. The CDR3 DNA follows: TGCGCCAGCAGCTGGACTCCCCGTAGCACAGATACGCAGTATTTT.

This clonotype came up many times. The gene calls are TRBV20-1 and TRBJ2-1, with D possibly TRBD2 on 6 matching bases. Germline V gives CDR1 DFQATT, CDR2 SNEGSKA (reference sequence). Trimming cost V 6 bases and J 2 bases, with 11 bases left between them. The CDR3 length is 13 residues. CDR3 region: CSAAGMAYNEQFF. The CDR3 bases are TGCAGTGCAGCGGGCATGGCCTACAATGAGCAGTTCTTC.